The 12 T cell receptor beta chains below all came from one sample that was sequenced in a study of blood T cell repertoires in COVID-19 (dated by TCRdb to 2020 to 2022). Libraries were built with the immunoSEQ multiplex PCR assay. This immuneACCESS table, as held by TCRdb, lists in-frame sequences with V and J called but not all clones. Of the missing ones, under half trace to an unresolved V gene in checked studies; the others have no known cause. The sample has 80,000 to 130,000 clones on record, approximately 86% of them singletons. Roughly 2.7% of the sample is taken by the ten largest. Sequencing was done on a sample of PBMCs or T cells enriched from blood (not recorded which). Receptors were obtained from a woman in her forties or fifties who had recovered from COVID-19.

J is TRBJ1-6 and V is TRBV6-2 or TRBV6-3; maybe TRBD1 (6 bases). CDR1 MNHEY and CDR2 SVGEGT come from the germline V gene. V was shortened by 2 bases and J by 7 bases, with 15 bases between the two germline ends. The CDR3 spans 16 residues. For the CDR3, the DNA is TGTGCCAGCAGTTACCTCCAGGGGTGGACAAATTCACCCCTCCACTTT. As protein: CASSYLQGWTNSPLHF.

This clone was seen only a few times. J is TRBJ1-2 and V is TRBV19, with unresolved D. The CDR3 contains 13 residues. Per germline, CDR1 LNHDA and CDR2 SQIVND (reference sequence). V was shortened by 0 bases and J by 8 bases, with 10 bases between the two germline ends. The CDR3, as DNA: TGTGCCAGTAGTATAGAGTCAGTTTACGGCTACACCTTC. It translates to CASSIESVYGYTF. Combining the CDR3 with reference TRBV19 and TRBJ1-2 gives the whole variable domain DGGITQSPKYLFRKEGQNVTLSCEQNLNHDAMYWYRQDPGQGLRLIYYSQIVNDFQKGDIAEGYSVSREKKESFPLTVTSAQKNPTAFYLCASSIESVYGYTFGSGTRLTVV.

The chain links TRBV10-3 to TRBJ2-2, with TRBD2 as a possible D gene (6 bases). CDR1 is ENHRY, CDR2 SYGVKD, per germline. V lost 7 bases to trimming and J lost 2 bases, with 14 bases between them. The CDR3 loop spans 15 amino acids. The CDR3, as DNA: TGTGCCATCACAGCTTCCGGGGGTAACACCGGGGAGCTGTTTTTT. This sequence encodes CAITASGGNTGELFF.

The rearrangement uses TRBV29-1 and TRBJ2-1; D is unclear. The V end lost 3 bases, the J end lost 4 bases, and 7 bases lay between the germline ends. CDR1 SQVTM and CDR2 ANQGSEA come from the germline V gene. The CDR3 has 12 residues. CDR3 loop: CSVDPGYNEQFF. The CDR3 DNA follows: TGCAGCGTTGATCCAGGTTACAATGAGCAGTTCTTC.

CDR3 DNA sequence: TGTGCCAGCAGCGCCTCCCGGGGTTGCAATCAGCCCCAGCATTTT. Amino acids: CASSASRGCNQPQHF. J is TRBJ1-5 and V is TRBV21-1. TRBV21-1 constitutes a pseudogene. The CDR3 is 15 residues long.

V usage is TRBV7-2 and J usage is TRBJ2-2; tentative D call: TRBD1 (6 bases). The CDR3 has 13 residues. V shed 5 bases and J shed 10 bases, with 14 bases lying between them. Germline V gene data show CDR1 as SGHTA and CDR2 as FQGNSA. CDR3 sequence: CASSLGQYEELFF. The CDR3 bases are TGTGCCAGCAGCCTAGGACAGTACGAGGAGCTGTTTTTT. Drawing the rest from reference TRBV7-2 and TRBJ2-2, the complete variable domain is GAGVSQSPSNKVTEKGKDVELRCDPISGHTALYWYRQSLGQGLEFLIYFQGNSAPDKSGLPSDRFSAERTGGSVSTLTIQRTQQEDSAVYLCASSLGQYEELFFGEGSRLTVL.

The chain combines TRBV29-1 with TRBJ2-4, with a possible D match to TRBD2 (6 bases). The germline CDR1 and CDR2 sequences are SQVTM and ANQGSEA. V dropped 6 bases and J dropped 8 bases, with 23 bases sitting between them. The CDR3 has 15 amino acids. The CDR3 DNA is TGCAGCGTAGCTACAGTCTCTGGGCCGGGGGACATTCAGTACTTC. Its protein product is CSVATVSGPGDIQYF.

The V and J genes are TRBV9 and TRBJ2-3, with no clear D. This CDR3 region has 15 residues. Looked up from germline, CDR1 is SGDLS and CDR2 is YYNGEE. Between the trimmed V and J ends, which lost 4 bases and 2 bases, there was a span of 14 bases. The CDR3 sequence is CASSLFGWPTDTQYF. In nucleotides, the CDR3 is TGTGCCAGCAGCCTATTCGGGTGGCCCACAGATACGCAGTATTTT.

The CDR3 DNA reads TGTGCCAGCAGTCCTTCTCCGGGAGGAGTTGCAGATACGCAGTATTTT. Its protein is CASSPSPGGVADTQYF. The chain combines TRBV28 with TRBJ2-3, with 7 bases fitting TRBD2. CDR1 is MDHEN and CDR2 is SYDVKM in the germline V gene. The CDR3 sequence is 16 residues long. V trimming: 5 bases; J trimming: 4 bases; junction bases outside the gene matches: 12. The full variable domain, rest sourced from reference TRBV28 and TRBJ2-3, is DVKVTQSSRYLVKRTGEKVFLECVQDMDHENMFWYRQDPGLGLRLIYFSYDVKMKEKGDIPEGYSVSREKKERFSLILESASTNQTSMYLCASSPSPGGVADTQYFGPGTRLTVL.

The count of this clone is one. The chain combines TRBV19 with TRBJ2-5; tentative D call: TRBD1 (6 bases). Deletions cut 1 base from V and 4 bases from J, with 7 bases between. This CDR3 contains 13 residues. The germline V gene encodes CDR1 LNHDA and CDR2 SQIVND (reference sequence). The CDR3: CASSIAGAETQYF. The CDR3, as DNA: TGTGCCAGTAGTATAGCAGGGGCAGAGACCCAGTACTTC.

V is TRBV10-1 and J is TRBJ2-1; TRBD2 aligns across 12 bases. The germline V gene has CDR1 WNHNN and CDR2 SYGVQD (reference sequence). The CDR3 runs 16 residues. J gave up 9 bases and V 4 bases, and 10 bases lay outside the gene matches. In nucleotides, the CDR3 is TGCGCCAGCAGTGCCGGCGGACTAGCGGGAAGCACTGAGCAGTTCTTC. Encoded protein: CASSAGGLAGSTEQFF.

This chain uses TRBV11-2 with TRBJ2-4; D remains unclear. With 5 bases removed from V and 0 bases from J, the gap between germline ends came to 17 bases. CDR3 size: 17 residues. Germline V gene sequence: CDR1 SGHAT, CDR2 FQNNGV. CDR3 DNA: TGTGCCAGCAGCCCCAGGATAGGCCCTATAGCCAAAAACATTCAGTACTTC. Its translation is CASSPRIGPIAKNIQYF.